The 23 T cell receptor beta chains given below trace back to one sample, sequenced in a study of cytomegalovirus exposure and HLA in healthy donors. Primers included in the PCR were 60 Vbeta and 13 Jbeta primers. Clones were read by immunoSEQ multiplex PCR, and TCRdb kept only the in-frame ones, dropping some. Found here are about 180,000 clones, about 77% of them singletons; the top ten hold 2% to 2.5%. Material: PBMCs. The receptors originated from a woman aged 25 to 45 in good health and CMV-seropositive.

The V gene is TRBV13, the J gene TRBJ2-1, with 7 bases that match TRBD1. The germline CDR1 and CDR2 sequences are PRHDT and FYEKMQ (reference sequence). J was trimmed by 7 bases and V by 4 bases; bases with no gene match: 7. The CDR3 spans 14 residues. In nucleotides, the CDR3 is TGTGCCAGCAGCTCGAGGGGGCCGAGGAATGAGCAGTTCTTC. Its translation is CASSSRGPRNEQFF.

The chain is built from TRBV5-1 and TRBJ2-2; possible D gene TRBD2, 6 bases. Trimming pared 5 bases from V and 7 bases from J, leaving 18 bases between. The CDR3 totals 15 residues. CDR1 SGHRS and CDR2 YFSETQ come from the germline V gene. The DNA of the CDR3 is TGCGCCAGCAGTTCCCGACTAGTTTTGGGCGGGGAGCTGTTTTTT. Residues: CASSSRLVLGGELFF.

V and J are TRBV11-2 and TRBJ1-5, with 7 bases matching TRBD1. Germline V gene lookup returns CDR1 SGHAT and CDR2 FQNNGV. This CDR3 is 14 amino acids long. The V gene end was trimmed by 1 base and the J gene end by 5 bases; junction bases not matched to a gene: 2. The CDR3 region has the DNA TGTGCCAGCAGCTTAGGGCAGGGGGATCAGCCCCAGCATTTT. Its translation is CASSLGQGDQPQHF.

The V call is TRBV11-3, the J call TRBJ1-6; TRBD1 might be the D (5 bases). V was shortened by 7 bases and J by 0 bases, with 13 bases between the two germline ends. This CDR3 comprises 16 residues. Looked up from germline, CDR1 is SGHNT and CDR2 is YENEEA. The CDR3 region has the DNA TGTGCCAGCAACGGCAGGGAATACTCCTATAATTCACCCCTCCACTTT. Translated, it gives CASNGREYSYNSPLHF.

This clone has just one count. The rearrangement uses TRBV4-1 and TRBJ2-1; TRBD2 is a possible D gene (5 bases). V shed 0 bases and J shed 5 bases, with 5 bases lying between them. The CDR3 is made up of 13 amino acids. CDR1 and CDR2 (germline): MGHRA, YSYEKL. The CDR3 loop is CASSQDGDNEQFF. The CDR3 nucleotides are TGCGCCAGCAGCCAAGACGGGGACAATGAGCAGTTCTTC.

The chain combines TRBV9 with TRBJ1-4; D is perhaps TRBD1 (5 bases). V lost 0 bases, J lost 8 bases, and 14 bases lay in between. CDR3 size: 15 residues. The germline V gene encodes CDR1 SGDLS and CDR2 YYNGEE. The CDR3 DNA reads TGTGCCAGCAGCGTAGGGGGGGGTTTCGCGGAAAAACTGTTTTTT. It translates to CASSVGGGFAEKLFF.

The CDR3 DNA reads TGTGCCAGCAGGGGACAGGGGGGCGGCTACGAGCAGTACTTC. This sequence encodes CASRGQGGGYEQYF. This chain joins TRBV2 and TRBJ2-7, with 11 bases fitting TRBD1. This CDR3 comprises 14 residues. V was pared by 6 bases and J by 3 bases, with 4 bases of the junction left unmatched. Germline V CDR1 and CDR2: SNHLY, FYNNEI.

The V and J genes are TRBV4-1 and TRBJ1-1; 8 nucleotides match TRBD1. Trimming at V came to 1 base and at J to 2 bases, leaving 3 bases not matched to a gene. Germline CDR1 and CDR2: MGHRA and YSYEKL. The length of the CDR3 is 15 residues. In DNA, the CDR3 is TGCGCCAGCAGCCAAGTGGACAGGGTCAACACTGAAGCTTTCTTT. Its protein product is CASSQVDRVNTEAFF.

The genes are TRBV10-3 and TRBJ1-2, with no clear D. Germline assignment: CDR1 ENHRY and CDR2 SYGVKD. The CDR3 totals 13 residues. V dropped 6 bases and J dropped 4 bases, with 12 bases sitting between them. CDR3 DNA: TGTGCCATCAGGGATTCGGGGTCCTATGGCTACACCTTC. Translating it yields CAIRDSGSYGYTF.

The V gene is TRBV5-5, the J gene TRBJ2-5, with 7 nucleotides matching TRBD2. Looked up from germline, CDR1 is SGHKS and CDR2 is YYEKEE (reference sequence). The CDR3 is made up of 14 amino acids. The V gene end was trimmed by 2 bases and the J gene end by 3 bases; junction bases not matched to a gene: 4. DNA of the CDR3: TGTGCCAGCAGCTTCCTAGCGGCGGAAGAGACCCAGTACTTC. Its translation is CASSFLAAEETQYF.

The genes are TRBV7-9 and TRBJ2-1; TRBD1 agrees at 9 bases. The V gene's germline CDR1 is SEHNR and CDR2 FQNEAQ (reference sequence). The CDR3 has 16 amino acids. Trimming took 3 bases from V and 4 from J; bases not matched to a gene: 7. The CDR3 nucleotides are TGTGCCAGCAGCTTCGCCGGGACAGGGACTTACAATGAGCAGTTCTTC. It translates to CASSFAGTGTYNEQFF.

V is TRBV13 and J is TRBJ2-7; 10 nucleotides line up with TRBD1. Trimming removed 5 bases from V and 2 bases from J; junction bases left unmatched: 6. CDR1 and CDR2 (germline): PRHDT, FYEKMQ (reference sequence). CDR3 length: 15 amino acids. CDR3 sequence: CASSPRQGATYEQYF. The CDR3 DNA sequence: TGTGCCAGCAGCCCGCGACAGGGGGCGACCTACGAGCAGTACTTC.

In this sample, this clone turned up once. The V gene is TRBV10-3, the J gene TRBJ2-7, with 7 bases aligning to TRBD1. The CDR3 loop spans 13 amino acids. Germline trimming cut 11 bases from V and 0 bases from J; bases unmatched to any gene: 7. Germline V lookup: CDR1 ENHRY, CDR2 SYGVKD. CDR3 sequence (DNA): TGTGCCTGTGGGGGACAGAGCTCCTACGAGCAGTACTTC. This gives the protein CACGGQSSYEQYF.

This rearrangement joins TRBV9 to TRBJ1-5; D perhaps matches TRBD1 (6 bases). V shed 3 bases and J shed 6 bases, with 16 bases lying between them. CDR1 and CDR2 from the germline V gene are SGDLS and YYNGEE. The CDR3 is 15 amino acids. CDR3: CASSAEGVGAQPQHF. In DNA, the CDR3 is TGTGCCAGCAGCGCAGAGGGGGTCGGAGCTCAGCCCCAGCATTTT.

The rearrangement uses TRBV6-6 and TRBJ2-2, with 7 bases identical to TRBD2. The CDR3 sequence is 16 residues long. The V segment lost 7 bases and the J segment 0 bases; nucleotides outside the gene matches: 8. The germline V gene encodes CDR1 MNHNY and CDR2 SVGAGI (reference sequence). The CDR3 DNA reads TGTGCCAGCACCAAGATGGGGGGGGCGAACACCGGGGAGCTGTTTTTT. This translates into CASTKMGGANTGELFF.

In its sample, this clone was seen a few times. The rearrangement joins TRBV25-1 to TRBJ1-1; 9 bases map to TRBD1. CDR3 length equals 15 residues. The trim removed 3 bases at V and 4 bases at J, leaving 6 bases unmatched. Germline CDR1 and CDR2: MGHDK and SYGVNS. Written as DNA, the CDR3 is TGTGCCAGCAGTGAGCCTGGGACAGGGAGCACTGAAGCTTTCTTT. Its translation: CASSEPGTGSTEAFF.

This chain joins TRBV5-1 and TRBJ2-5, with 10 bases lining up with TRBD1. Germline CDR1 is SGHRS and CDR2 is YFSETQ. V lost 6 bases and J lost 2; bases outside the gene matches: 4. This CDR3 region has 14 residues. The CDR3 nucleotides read TGCGCCAGCACGCGGACAGGGGGACAAGAGACCCAGTACTTC. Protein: CASTRTGGQETQYF.

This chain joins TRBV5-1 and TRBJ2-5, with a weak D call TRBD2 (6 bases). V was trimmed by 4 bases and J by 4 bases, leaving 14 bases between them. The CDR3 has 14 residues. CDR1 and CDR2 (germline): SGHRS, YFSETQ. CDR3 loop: CASSEGGGVETQYF. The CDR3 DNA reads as TGCGCCAGCAGCGAGGGCGGAGGGGTAGAGACCCAGTACTTC. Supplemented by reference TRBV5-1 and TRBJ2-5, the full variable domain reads KAGVTQTPRYLIKTRGQQVTLSCSPISGHRSVSWYQQTPGQGLQFLFEYFSETQRNKGNFPGRFSGRQFSNSRSEMNVSTLELGDSALYLCASSEGGGVETQYFGPGTRLLVL.

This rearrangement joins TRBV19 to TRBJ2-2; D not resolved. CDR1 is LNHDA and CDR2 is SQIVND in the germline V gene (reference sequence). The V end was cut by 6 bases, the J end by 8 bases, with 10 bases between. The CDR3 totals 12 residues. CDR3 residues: CASRIPVGELFF. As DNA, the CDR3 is TGTGCCAGTAGAATACCTGTAGGGGAGCTGTTTTTT.

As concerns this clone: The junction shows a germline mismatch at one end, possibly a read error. As DNA, the CDR3 is TGCGCCAGCAGCTTGGCCCCAGGGCGTCCTGAGGCTTTCTTT. Its translation is CASSLAPGRPEAFF. The V gene is TRBV5-1, the J gene TRBJ1-1; the D gene is possibly TRBD1 (5 bases). There are 14 residues in the CDR3. CDR1 and CDR2 (germline): SGHRS, YFSETQ.

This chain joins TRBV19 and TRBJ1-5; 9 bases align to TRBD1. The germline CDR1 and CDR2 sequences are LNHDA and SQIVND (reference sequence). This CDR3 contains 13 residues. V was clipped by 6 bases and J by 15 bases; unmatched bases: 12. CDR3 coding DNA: TGTGCCAGTAGACTGGGACAGGGAACGGCCTGGCATTTT. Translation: CASRLGQGTAWHF.

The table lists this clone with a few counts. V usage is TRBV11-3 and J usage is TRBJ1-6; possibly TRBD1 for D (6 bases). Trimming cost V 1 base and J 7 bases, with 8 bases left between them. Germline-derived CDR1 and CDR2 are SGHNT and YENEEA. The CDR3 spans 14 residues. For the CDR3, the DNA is TGTGCCAGCAGCTTAGTACAGGGAAATTCACCCCTCCACTTT. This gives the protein CASSLVQGNSPLHF.

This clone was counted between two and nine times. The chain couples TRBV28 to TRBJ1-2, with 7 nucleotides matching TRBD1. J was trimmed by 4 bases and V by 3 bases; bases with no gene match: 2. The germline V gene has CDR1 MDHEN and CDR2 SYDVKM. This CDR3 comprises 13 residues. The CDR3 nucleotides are TGTGCCAGCAGTTTCCGGGACAGCTATGGCTACACCTTC. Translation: CASSFRDSYGYTF.